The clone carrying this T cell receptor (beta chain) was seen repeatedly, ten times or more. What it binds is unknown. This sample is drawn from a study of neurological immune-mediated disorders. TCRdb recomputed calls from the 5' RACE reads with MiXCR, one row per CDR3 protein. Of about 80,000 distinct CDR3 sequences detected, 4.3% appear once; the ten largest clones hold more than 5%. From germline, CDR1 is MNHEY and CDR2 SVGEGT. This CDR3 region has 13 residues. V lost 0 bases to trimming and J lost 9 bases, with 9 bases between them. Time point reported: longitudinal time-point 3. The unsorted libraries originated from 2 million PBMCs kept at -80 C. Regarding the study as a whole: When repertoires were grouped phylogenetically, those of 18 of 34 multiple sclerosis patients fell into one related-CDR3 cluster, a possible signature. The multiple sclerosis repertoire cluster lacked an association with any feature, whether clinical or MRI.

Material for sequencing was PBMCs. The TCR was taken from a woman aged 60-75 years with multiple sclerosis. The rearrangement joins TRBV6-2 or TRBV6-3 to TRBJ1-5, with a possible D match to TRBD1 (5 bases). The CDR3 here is CASSYSSGRPQHF. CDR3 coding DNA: TGTGCCAGCAGTTACTCCTCAGGGAGGCCCCAGCATTTT.